This T cell receptor beta chain was retrieved from a study of CD8 T cells in Susac syndrome. An amount of RNA that ranged from 0.5 to 1 ug was reverse transcribed with random hexamers. Amplification of TCR beta CDR3 used immunoSEQ multiplex PCR across 54 Vbeta and 13 Jbeta. TCRdb re-derived calls from the immunoSEQ multiplex PCR reads in MiXCR, one entry per CDR3 protein. The sample lists approximately 220,000 distinct CDR3 sequences; roughly 90% were seen once. Whole-study results and caveats: The study acknowledged a relatively small number of individuals in its TCR sequencing and HLA analysis.

The T cells that were sequenced for TCR beta were CD8+ and CD4+ cells from blood. Purification of the CD8+ and CD4+ T cells relied on negative isolation, and TEMRA cells underwent FACS enrichment. Regarding this clonotype: The antigen remains undetermined.

The germline V gene encodes CDR1 SGDLS and CDR2 YYNGEE. V shed 3 bases, J shed 4 bases, and the junction held 5 bases outside the gene matches. This CDR3 is 14 amino acids long. V usage is TRBV9 and J usage is TRBJ2-5, with TRBD2 matching 8 bases. The clonotype was recovered from a human donor with multiple sclerosis. The sequenced sample was CD8+ T cells from PBMCs. The CDR3 spells CASSGGLAAETQYF. CDR3 nucleotide sequence: TGTGCCAGCAGCGGTGGACTAGCAGCAGAGACCCAGTACTTC. Filled out from reference TRBV9 and TRBJ2-5, the complete variable domain reads DSGVTQTPKHLITATGQRVTLRCSPRSGDLSVYWYQQSLDQGLQFLIQYYNGEERAKGNILERFSAQQFPDLHSELNLSSLELGDSALYFCASSGGLAAETQYFGPGTRLLVL.